The 23 T cell receptor beta chains listed next were all sequenced from one sample in a study of OX40 agonist ivuxolimab in advanced cancers. Only in-frame clones appear in the TCRdb table, and some are missing; sequencing was by immunoSEQ multiplex PCR. This sample has some 57,000 clones, with about nine tenths found just once. This sample comprised CD4+ or CD8+ T cells sorted from blood, obtained in a trial of the OX40 agonist ivuxolimab. These receptors originate from an adult with an advanced solid tumor such as melanoma, head and neck, liver or kidney cancer.

This clone was seen more than once but under ten times. This chain connects TRBV27 to TRBJ1-1; a weak D match, TRBD1 (6 bases). V was cut by 4 bases and J by 6 bases, with 21 bases left in between. The CDR3 has 16 amino acids. Germline CDR1 and CDR2: MNHEY and SMNVEV (reference sequence). The CDR3 sequence is CASSSVGGGRISEAFF. The CDR3, as DNA: TGTGCCAGCAGTTCAGTGGGAGGGGGGCGTATTTCTGAAGCTTTCTTT.

This clone showed up just once. This rearrangement joins TRBV19 to TRBJ1-2, with no clear D. Trimming took off 7 bases at V and 5 bases at J, with 14 bases between the two ends. Germline V gene sequence: CDR1 LNHDA, CDR2 SQIVND (reference sequence). This CDR3 has 13 residues. In DNA, the CDR3 is TGTGCCAGTAACGCAGTGGTGTCGTATGGCTACACCTTC. Translation gives CASNAVVSYGYTF.

CDR3 sequence (DNA): TGTGCTAGTGGTTTGGTAATCGGGGGGAACACTGAAGCTTTCTTT. Translation: CASGLVIGGNTEAFF. The V gene is TRBV12-5, the J gene TRBJ1-1; the D gene is possibly TRBD1 (5 bases). CDR3 length: 15 residues. V dropped 0 bases and J dropped 1 base, with 9 bases sitting between them. CDR1 LGHNT and CDR2 FRNRAP come from the germline V gene.

This chain connects TRBV5-1 to TRBJ2-7, with a tentative D call TRBD2 (5 bases). V gave up 0 bases and J gave up 0 bases, with 7 bases separating them. From germline, CDR1 is SGHRS and CDR2 YFSETQ. This CDR3 has 14 amino acids. For the CDR3, the DNA is TGCGCCAGCAGCTTGGGGACTTACTCCTACGAGCAGTACTTC. Residues: CASSLGTYSYEQYF.

The chain uses TRBV5-5 and TRBJ2-3, with TRBD2 matching 11 bases. Per germline, CDR1 SGHKS and CDR2 YYEKEE (reference sequence). J lost 2 bases, V lost 0 bases, and 5 bases had no gene match. This CDR3 has 17 residues. The CDR3 here is CASSLVLAGDPTDTQYF. CDR3 nucleotides: TGTGCCAGCAGCTTGGTACTAGCGGGGGACCCCACAGATACGCAGTATTTT.

This clone was detected only once. The chain combines TRBV6-6 with TRBJ2-3, with D unclear. Germline CDR1 reads MNHNY; CDR2 reads SVGAGI (reference sequence). The CDR3 length is 13 residues. V was trimmed by 0 bases and J by 4 bases, leaving 5 bases between them. CDR3 nucleotides: TGTGCCAGCAGTTACTCTAGTTCAGATACGCAGTATTTT. Protein: CASSYSSSDTQYF.

This chain connects TRBV30 to TRBJ2-3; weak D call: TRBD2 (6 bases). The germline V gene has CDR1 GTSNPN and CDR2 SVGIG (reference sequence). With 3 bases removed from V and 2 bases from J, the gap between germline ends came to 18 bases. This CDR3 has 16 residues. The CDR3 nucleotides are TGTGCCTGGAGGGTTGGGCAGCGGGTTTTCACAGATACGCAGTATTTT. It encodes CAWRVGQRVFTDTQYF. Full variable domain (outside the CDR3, taken from reference TRBV30 and TRBJ2-3): SQTIHQWPATLVQPVGSPLSLECTVEGTSNPNLYWYRQAAGRGLQLLFYSVGIGQISSEVPQNLSASRPQDRQFILSSKKLLLSDSGFYLCAWRVGQRVFTDTQYFGPGTRLTVL.

V gene TRBV7-9 combines with J gene TRBJ2-5, with D hard to call. Germline CDR1 and CDR2: SEHNR and FQNEAQ (reference sequence). Trimming took off 3 bases at V and 7 bases at J, with 15 bases between the two ends. This CDR3 region has 14 residues. In nucleotides, the CDR3 is TGTGCCAGCAGCTTGCCGGGCCCGGGCGCGACCCAGTACTTC. It yields the protein CASSLPGPGATQYF.

J is TRBJ2-1 and V is TRBV25-1; TRBD2 agrees at 8 bases. After removal of 4 bases from V and 5 bases from J, the junction contained 13 bases not matched to a gene. The CDR3 sequence is 17 residues long. Germline V gene data show CDR1 as MGHDK and CDR2 as SYGVNS. The CDR3 here is CASSGGSTSGPDNEQFF. The CDR3 bases are TGTGCCAGCAGTGGTGGATCAACTAGCGGTCCAGACAATGAGCAGTTCTTC.

This clone was seen just once. The V and J genes are TRBV27 and TRBJ2-2, with D perhaps given as TRBD1 or TRBD2 (6 bases each). This CDR3 contains 14 residues. Trimming stripped 6 bases from V and 6 bases from J, with 14 bases between. The germline V gene has CDR1 MNHEY and CDR2 SMNVEV (reference sequence). The CDR3 bases are TGTGCCAGCAGACGCCAAGGGGGGCCCGGGGAGCTGTTTTTT. Its translation: CASRRQGGPGELFF.

The gene calls are TRBV6-5 and TRBJ1-2; 12 bases fit TRBD1. The V and J ends lost 0 bases and 8 bases, in that order; junction bases with no gene match: 4. The CDR3 length is 15 residues. Germline V gene sequence: CDR1 MNHEY, CDR2 SVGAGI. CDR3 sequence: CASSYSGQGAKGYTF. The DNA of the CDR3 is TGTGCCAGCAGTTACTCGGGACAGGGGGCGAAGGGCTACACCTTC.

The chain combines TRBV28 with TRBJ1-2; maybe TRBD1 (6 bases). This CDR3 has 15 residues. V was pared by 9 bases and J by 4 bases, with 21 bases between. Germline values: CDR1 MDHEN, CDR2 SYDVKM. CDR3 coding DNA: TGTGCCAGTAATAGGGGGGGCCAGGGGACCTATGGCTACACCTTC. As protein: CASNRGGQGTYGYTF.

The V and J genes are TRBV28 and TRBJ2-5; D is uncertain. The CDR3 is made up of 13 amino acids. CDR1 and CDR2 from the germline V gene are MDHEN and SYDVKM. CDR3 loop: CATTTPGQETQYF. The CDR3 DNA is TGTGCTACTACGACCCCAGGCCAAGAGACCCAGTACTTC.

V is TRBV6-6 and J is TRBJ2-7; D not certain. The CDR3 runs to 12 residues. V was pared by 0 bases and J by 6 bases, with 6 bases between. Germline V gene lookup returns CDR1 MNHNY and CDR2 SVGAGI (reference sequence). The CDR3 loop reads CASSYSTSEQYF. CDR3 DNA: TGTGCCAGCAGTTACTCGACTTCCGAGCAGTACTTC.

The chain joins TRBV9 to TRBJ2-3, with D possibly being TRBD1 or TRBD2 (5 bases each). Trimming stripped 0 bases from V and 2 bases from J, with 19 bases between. Germline lookup yields CDR1 SGDLS and CDR2 YYNGEE. This CDR3 is built from 18 residues. CDR3 in amino acids: CASSVGQGASGFTDTQYF. The CDR3 bases are TGTGCCAGCAGCGTAGGCCAGGGCGCTTCGGGGTTCACAGATACGCAGTATTTT. Based on the CDR3 plus reference TRBV9 and TRBJ2-3, the full variable domain is DSGVTQTPKHLITATGQRVTLRCSPRSGDLSVYWYQQSLDQGLQFLIQYYNGEERAKGNILERFSAQQFPDLHSELNLSSLELGDSALYFCASSVGQGASGFTDTQYFGPGTRLTVL.

In DNA, the CDR3 is TGTGCCAGCAGTTTAGAGGGGGTTAGCTCCTACAATGAGCAGTTCTTC. As protein: CASSLEGVSSYNEQFF. The chain has TRBV6-4 and TRBJ2-1, with D perhaps TRBD1 (6 bases). Germline V lookup: CDR1 MRHNA, CDR2 SNTAGT. This CDR3 is built from 16 residues. V lost 5 bases and J 0 bases, leaving 14 bases between the germline ends.

This clone showed up just a few times. The chain recombines TRBV9 with TRBJ2-5, with TRBD2 matching 7 bases. Germline values: CDR1 SGDLS, CDR2 YYNGEE. V lost 3 bases and J lost 2; bases outside the gene matches: 7. CDR3 size: 15 residues. CDR3 DNA: TGTGCCAGCAGCGGCCCCGGGACTACGCAAGAGACCCAGTACTTC. Translating it yields CASSGPGTTQETQYF.

The genes are TRBV4-1 and TRBJ2-7; TRBD1 might be the D (6 bases). CDR3 length equals 13 residues. Germline-derived CDR1 and CDR2 are MGHRA and YSYEKL. V gave up 4 bases and J gave up 3 bases, with 10 bases separating them. In nucleotides, the CDR3 is TGCGCCAGCAGCCGCCAACAGGGCTACGAGCAGTACTTC. Its translation is CASSRQQGYEQYF.

The V and J genes are TRBV6-5 and TRBJ1-2; TRBD1 might be the D (5 bases). With 6 bases removed from V and 4 bases from J, the gap between germline ends came to 15 bases. The germline V gene has CDR1 MNHEY and CDR2 SVGAGI. CDR3 length equals 14 residues. As DNA, the CDR3 is TGTGCCAGCAGCTCCCGTGGGGGGACCTATGGCTACACCTTC. It yields the protein CASSSRGGTYGYTF.

The rearrangement joins TRBV6-1 to TRBJ1-6; D is unresolved. The CDR3 is made up of 14 amino acids. Germline-derived CDR1 and CDR2 are MNHNS and SASEGT. V was clipped by 4 bases and J by 2 bases, with 6 bases between them. CDR3 DNA: TGTGCCAGCAGTGCGGGTCCCTATAATTCACCCCTCCACTTT. Its translation is CASSAGPYNSPLHF.

The V call is TRBV28, the J call TRBJ2-3; D unclear. V dropped 8 bases and J dropped 6 bases, with 9 bases sitting between them. This CDR3 comprises 11 residues. Germline-derived CDR1 and CDR2 are MDHEN and SYDVKM. The CDR3 loop reads CASLIGDTQYF. CDR3 DNA sequence: TGTGCCAGCCTCATAGGGGATACGCAGTATTTT.

This sequence joins TRBV6-1 and TRBJ1-1; TRBD1 matches at 8 bases. Trimming removed 5 bases from V and 0 bases from J; junction bases left unmatched: 5. Germline CDR1 reads MNHNS; CDR2 reads SASEGT. The CDR3 runs to 15 residues. Here the CDR3 DNA reads TGTGCCAGCAGTATATGGACAGGGATGAACACTGAAGCTTTCTTT. This translates into CASSIWTGMNTEAFF.

V and J are TRBV5-1 and TRBJ2-3; 16 bases line up with TRBD2. The length of the CDR3 is 18 residues. V gave up 3 bases and J gave up 7 bases; unmatched junction bases: 11. In germline, CDR1 is SGHRS, CDR2 YFSETQ. CDR3 in amino acids: CASSSLPGLAGGRNTQYF. The CDR3 coding sequence is TGCGCCAGCAGCTCGTTACCGGGACTAGCGGGAGGGAGGAATACGCAGTATTTT.